This T cell receptor beta chain was identified in a study of blood T cell repertoires in COVID-19. Whole-study context: T cells, B-cell-depleted T cells, or PBMCs supplied cDNA or gDNA.

CDR1 and CDR2 from the germline V gene are MGHDK and SYGVNS. V was clipped by 2 bases and J by 2 bases, with 8 bases between them. CDR3 length: 14 residues. Methods used by the authors: Counts of nucleated cells, estimated from reference gene primer amplification, were obtained. The table came from immunoSEQ multiplex PCR; TCRdb's copy has only in-frame clones and leaves some out. V, J and clone size derive from that table, while D and trimming were established from the DNA sequence. This sample has around 250,000 clones, with 80% to 90% found just once. Sequencing used peripheral blood. The V and J genes are TRBV25-1 and TRBJ2-3, with a possible D match to TRBD1 (6 bases). This clonotype originated in a woman aged 40 to 50 who had recovered from COVID-19. The CDR3 sequence: CASSEQGSTDTQYF. CDR3 in DNA: TGTGCCAGCAGTGAACAGGGGTCCACAGATACGCAGTATTTT.